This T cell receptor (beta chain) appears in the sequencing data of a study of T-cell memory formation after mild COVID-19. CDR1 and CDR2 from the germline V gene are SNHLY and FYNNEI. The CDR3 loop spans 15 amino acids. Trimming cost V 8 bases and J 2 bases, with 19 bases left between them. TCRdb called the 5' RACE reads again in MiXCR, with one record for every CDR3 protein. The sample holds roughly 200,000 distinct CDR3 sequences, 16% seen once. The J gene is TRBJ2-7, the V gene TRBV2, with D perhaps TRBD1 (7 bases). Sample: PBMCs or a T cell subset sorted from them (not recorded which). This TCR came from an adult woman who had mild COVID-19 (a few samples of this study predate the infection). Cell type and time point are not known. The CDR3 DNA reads TGTGCCAGCGGACTACCGGGACAGCAAGCCTACGAGCAGTACTTC. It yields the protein CASGLPGQQAYEQYF.